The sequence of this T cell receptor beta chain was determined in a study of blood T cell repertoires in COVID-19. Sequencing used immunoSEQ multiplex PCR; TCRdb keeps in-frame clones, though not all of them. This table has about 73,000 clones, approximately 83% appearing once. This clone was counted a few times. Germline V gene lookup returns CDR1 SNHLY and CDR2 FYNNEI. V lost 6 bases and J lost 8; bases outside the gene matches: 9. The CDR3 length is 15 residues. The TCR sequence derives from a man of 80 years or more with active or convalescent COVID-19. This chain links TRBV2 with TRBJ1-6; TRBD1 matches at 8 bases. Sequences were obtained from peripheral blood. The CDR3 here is CASRPQQGAYSPLHF. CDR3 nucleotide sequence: TGTGCCAGCAGGCCCCAGCAGGGGGCTTATTCACCCCTCCACTTT.